The count of the clone carrying this T cell receptor (beta chain) is one. The CDR3 is 14 residues long. Trimming at V came to 5 bases and at J to 8 bases, leaving 9 bases not matched to a gene. From germline, CDR1 is SGHRS and CDR2 YFSETQ. This entry is derived from a study of blood T cell repertoires in COVID-19. Data came from immunoSEQ multiplex PCR; TCRdb stores just in-frame clones and leaves some out. This table has some 200,000 clones, 84% appearing once. V usage is TRBV5-1 and J usage is TRBJ1-4; 7 positions agree with TRBD1. Sequences were obtained from peripheral blood. This TCR came from a man younger than 45 with active or convalescent COVID-19. CDR3 residues: CASSRAGGSEKLFF. Here the CDR3 DNA reads TGCGCCAGCAGTCGGGCAGGGGGGAGCGAAAAACTGTTTTTT.